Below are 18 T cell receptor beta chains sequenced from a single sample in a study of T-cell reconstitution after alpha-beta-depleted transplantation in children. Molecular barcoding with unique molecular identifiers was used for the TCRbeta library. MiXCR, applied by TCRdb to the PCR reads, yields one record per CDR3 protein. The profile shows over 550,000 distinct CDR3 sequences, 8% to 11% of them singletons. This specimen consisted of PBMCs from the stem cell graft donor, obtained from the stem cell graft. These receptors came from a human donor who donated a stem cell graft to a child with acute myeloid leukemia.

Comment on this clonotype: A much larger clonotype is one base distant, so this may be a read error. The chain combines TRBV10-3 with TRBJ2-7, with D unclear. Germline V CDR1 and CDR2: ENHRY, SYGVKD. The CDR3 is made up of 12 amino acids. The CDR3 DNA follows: TGTACCATCAGTGATCGAGACTACGAGCAGTACTTC. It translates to CTISDRDYEQYF.

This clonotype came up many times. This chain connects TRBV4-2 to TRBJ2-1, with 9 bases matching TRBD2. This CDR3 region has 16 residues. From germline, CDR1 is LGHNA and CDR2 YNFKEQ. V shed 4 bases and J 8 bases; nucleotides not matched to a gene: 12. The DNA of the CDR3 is TGTGCCAGCAGCCGCTCGGGAAGCGGGAGGAGTGATGAGCAGTTCTTC. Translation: CASSRSGSGRSDEQFF.

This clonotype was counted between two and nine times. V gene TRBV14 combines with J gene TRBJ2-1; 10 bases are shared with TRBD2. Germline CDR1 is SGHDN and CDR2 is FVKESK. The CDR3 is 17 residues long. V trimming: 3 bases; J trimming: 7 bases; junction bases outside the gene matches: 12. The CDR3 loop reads CASSQSGRAGFRNEQFF. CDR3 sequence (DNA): TGTGCCAGCAGCCAGAGCGGGAGGGCCGGCTTTAGGAATGAGCAGTTCTTC.

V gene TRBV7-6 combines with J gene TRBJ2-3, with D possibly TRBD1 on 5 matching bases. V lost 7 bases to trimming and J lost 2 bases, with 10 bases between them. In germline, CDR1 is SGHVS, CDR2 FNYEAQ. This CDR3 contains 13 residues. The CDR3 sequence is CASNAGLTDTQYF. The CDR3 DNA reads TGTGCCAGCAACGCAGGGCTCACAGATACGCAGTATTTT.

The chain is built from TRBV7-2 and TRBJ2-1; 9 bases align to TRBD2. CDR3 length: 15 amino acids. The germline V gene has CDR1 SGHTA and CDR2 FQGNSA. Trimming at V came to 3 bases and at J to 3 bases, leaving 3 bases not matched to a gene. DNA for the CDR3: TGTGCCAGCAGCTTTTCGACTAGCGGCTACAATGAGCAGTTCTTC. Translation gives CASSFSTSGYNEQFF.

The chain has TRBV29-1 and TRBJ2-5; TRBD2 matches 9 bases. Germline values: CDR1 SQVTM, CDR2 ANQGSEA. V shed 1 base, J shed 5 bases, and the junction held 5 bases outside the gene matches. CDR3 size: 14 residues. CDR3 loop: CSVEVAGVDETQYF. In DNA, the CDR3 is TGCAGCGTTGAAGTAGCGGGAGTTGATGAGACCCAGTACTTC.

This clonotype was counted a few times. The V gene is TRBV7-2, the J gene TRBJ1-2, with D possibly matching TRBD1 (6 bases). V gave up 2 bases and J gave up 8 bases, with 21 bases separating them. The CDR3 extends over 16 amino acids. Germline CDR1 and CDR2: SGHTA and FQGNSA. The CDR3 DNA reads TGTGCCAGCAGCTTACGGGCCCCCAGGGGCCCTTACGGCTACACCTTC. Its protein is CASSLRAPRGPYGYTF.

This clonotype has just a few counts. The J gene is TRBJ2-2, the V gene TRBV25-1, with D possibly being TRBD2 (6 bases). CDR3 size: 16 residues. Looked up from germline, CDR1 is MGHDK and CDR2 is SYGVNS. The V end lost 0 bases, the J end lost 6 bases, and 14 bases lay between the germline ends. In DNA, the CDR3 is TGTGCCAGCAGTGAATACGGCGGGGCCCTCCCCGGGGAGCTGTTTTTT. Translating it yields CASSEYGGALPGELFF. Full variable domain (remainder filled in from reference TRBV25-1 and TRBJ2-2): EADIYQTPRYLVIGTGKKITLECSQTMGHDKMYWYQQDPGMELHLIHYSYGVNSTEKGDLSSESTVSRIRTEHFPLTLESARPSHTSQYLCASSEYGGALPGELFFGEGSRLTVL.

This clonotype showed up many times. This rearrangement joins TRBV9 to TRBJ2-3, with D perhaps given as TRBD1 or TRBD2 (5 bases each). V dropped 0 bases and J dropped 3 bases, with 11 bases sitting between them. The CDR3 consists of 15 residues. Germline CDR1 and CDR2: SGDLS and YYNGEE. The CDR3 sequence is CASSVVMGTTDTQYF. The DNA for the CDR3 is TGTGCCAGCAGCGTAGTAATGGGGACGACAGATACGCAGTATTTT.

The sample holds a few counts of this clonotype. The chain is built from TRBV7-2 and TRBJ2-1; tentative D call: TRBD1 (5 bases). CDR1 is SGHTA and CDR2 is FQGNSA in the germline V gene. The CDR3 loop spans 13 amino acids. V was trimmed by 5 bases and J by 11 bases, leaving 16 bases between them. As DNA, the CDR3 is TGTGCCAGCAGCCCTCCTGGGGCCCTTAAGCAGTTCTTC. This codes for CASSPPGALKQFF.

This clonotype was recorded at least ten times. The CDR3 sequence: CASSLGGASYEQYF. The CDR3 region has the DNA TGTGCCAGCAGCTTGGGGGGTGCATCCTACGAGCAGTACTTC. The gene calls are TRBV5-6 and TRBJ2-7; D is unclear. The germline V gene encodes CDR1 SGHDT and CDR2 YYEEEE. This CDR3 comprises 14 residues. V lost 0 bases and J 1 base, leaving 8 bases between the germline ends. The full variable domain, rest sourced from reference TRBV5-6 and TRBJ2-7, is DAGVTQSPTHLIKTRGQQVTLRCSPKSGHDTVSWYQQALGQGPQFIFQYYEEEERQRGNFPDRFSGHQFPNYSSELNVNALLLGDSALYLCASSLGGASYEQYFGPGTRLTVT.

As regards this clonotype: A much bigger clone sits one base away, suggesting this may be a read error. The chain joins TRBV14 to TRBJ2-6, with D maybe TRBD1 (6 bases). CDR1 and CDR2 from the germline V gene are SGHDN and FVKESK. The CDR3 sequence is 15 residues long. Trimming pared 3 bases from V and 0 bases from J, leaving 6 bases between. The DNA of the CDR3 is TGTGCCAGCAGCCACAGGGGCTCTGGGGCCAACGTCCTGACTTTC. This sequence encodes CASSHRGSGANVLTF.

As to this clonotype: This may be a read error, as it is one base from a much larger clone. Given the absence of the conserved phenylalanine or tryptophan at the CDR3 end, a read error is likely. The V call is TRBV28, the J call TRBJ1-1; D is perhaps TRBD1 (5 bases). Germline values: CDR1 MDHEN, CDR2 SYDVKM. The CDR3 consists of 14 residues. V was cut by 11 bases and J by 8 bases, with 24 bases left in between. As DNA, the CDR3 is TGTGCCTGCCGGGGACCGCTCCTCGGGGAGGAAGCTTTCTGT. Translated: CACRGPLLGEEAFC.

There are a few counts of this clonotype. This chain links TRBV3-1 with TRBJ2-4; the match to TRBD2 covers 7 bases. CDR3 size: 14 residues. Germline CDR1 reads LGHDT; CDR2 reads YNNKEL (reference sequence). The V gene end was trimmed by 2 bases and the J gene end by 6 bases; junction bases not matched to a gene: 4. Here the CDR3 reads CASSQREGRNIQYF. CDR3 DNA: TGTGCCAGCAGCCAAAGGGAGGGAAGAAACATTCAGTACTTC.

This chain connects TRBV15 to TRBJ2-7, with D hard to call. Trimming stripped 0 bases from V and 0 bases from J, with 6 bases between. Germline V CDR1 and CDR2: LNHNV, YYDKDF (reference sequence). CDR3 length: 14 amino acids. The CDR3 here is CATSRDPVSYEQYF. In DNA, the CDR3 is TGTGCCACCAGCAGAGATCCAGTCTCCTACGAGCAGTACTTC.

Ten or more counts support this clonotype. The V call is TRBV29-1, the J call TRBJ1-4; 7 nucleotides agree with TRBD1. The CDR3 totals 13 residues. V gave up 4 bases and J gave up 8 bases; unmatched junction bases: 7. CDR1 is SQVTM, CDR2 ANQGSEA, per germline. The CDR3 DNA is TGCAGCGTTGCAGGGGGGATGAGGGAAAAACTGTTTTTT. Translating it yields CSVAGGMREKLFF.

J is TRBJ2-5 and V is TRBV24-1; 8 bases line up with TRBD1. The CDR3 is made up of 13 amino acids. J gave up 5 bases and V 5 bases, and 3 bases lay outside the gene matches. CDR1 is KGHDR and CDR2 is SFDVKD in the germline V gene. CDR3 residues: CATSAPGGETQYF. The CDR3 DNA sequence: TGTGCCACCAGTGCCCCAGGGGGCGAGACCCAGTACTTC.

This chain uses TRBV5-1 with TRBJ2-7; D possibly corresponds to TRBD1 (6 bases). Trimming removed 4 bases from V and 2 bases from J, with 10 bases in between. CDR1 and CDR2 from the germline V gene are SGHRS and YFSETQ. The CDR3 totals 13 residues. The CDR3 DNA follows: TGCGCCAGCAGCGCGAGACAGGCCTACGAGCAGTACTTC. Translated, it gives CASSARQAYEQYF.